This T cell receptor (beta chain) was recovered during a study of brain T cells in children with intractable seizures. Study-level points and caveats: Clones missing pre-surgery may reflect undersampling of that blood sample. Viral specificity was inferred only from CDR3 similarity; HCMV serostatus was unknown.

The CDR3 length is 12 residues. The germline gives CDR1 GTSNPN, CDR2 SVGIG (reference sequence). J lost 1 base, V lost 5 bases, and 1 base had no gene match. Comment on this clone: Antigen unknown.

Sequencing was limited to surgery cases with top T cell transcript signatures in brain tissue. Pre-surgery treatment included at least one anti-epileptic drug. The repertoire was sequenced with immunoSEQ multiplex PCR; TCRdb's copy has only in-frame clones and lacks some. Of fewer than 50,000 clones in the sample, about nine tenths were seen once. This clonotype was sampled from a girl aged 2 to 9 with tuberous sclerosis and intractable seizures. Here the sequenced sample was peripheral blood, taken at surgery. This rearrangement joins TRBV30 to TRBJ1-1, with TRBD1 matching 7 bases. The CDR3 DNA reads as TGTGCCTGGGGACAGGCGAACACTGAAGCTTTCTTT. Translation: CAWGQANTEAFF.